The clone carrying this T cell receptor beta chain was seen a few times. Its antigen is not known. The data were taken from a study of T cells in Graves' hyperthyroidism and ophthalmopathy. About the research overall: At initial diagnosis, before any treatment had begun, peripheral blood was obtained. Study-wide findings and caveats: Expanded thyroid clonotypes (above 0.001) were mostly also found in blood.

The investigators amplified TCR beta CDR3 regions from RNA transcripts. Using the HTBI primer set, a first-round RT-PCR was run on the TCR CDR3. TCRdb analysed the multiplex PCR reads with MiXCR anew, one entry per CDR3 protein. Counted here are hundreds of thousands of distinct CDR3 sequences, less than 15% occurring once; the ten biggest clones make up around a tenth. CDR3 length: 15 residues. Germline CDR1 KGHDR, CDR2 SFDVKD. Trimming pared 6 bases from V and 4 bases from J, leaving 18 bases between. The study based diagnoses on clinical symptoms, serum thyroxine and TRAb, thyroid ultrasound and orbital computed tomography. Cells are PBMCs isolated from 9 to 10 ml of fresh blood.

The sequenced sample consisted of blood. V usage is TRBV24-1 and J usage is TRBJ2-7; TRBD1 is a possible D gene (6 bases). The receptor comes from a woman between 18 and 29 years old with Graves' hyperthyroidism. The CDR3 DNA is TGTGCCACCAGTTCCCCCGGGACAATTATATACGAGCAGTACTTC. Protein product: CATSSPGTIIYEQYF.